Below are 7 T cell receptor beta chains sequenced from a single sample in a study of blood T cell repertoires in COVID-19. The method was immunoSEQ multiplex PCR; TCRdb's version includes in-frame clones alone and lacks a portion of them. The sample records a few hundred thousand clones, about 87% being singletons. What was sequenced was peripheral blood. The origin of the receptors is a woman aged 70 to 79 with active or convalescent COVID-19.

J is TRBJ1-3 and V is TRBV5-5, with D tentatively TRBD1 (6 bases). Germline V gene lookup returns CDR1 SGHKS and CDR2 YYEKEE (reference sequence). V was clipped by 2 bases and J by 6 bases, with 15 bases between them. There are 15 residues in the CDR3. CDR3 residues: CASSFSGVKLNTIYF. Here the CDR3 DNA reads TGTGCCAGCAGCTTTTCAGGGGTAAAACTAAACACCATATATTTT.

The chain is built from TRBV9 and TRBJ1-4; no reliable D call. The germline gives CDR1 SGDLS, CDR2 YYNGEE. Trimming pared 4 bases from V and 2 bases from J, leaving 9 bases between. The CDR3 is 14 residues long. The CDR3 coding sequence is TGTGCCAGCAGCTCGTCGCGGACTAATGAAAAACTGTTTTTT. This gives the protein CASSSSRTNEKLFF.

The J gene is TRBJ2-2, the V gene TRBV15; a weak D match, TRBD2 (5 bases). Germline values: CDR1 LNHNV, CDR2 YYDKDF (reference sequence). V gave up 5 bases and J gave up 5 bases, with 21 bases separating them. The CDR3 totals 17 residues. The CDR3 loop is CATSRKIHRPGTGELFF. The CDR3 DNA sequence: TGTGCCACCAGCCGAAAAATACACAGACCGGGGACCGGGGAGCTGTTTTTT.

The chain employs TRBV5-5 and TRBJ2-5, with 9 nucleotides matching TRBD2. J was trimmed by 2 bases and V by 5 bases; bases with no gene match: 10. There are 16 residues in the CDR3. The germline CDR1 and CDR2 sequences are SGHKS and YYEKEE (reference sequence). The CDR3 loop reads CASRSLAGALQETQYF. CDR3 nucleotides: TGTGCCAGCAGAAGTTTAGCGGGGGCTCTTCAAGAGACCCAGTACTTC.

This chain links TRBV10-2 with TRBJ1-5; D is possibly TRBD1 (6 bases). Germline V gives CDR1 WSHSY, CDR2 SAAADI. Trimming left V 6 bases short and J 2 bases short, with 14 bases between. The CDR3 covers 15 residues. The CDR3 is CASRTGPQGNQPQHF. The DNA for the CDR3 is TGCGCCAGCAGGACAGGACCCCAGGGCAATCAGCCCCAGCATTTT.

V and J are TRBV3-1 (or the pseudogene TRBV3-2) and TRBJ1-6, with D hard to call. Per the germline V gene, CDR1 is LGHDT and CDR2 is YNNKEL (reference sequence). This CDR3 region has 12 residues. Trimming left V 4 bases short and J 12 bases short, with 10 bases between. DNA of the CDR3: TGTGCCAGCAGCCTTTCAGGTTTACCCCTCCACTTT. Residues: CASSLSGLPLHF.

For the CDR3, the DNA is TGTGCCACCAGTGACCGAGCTGGGACTGTTCGGGAGGCCGGGGAGCTGTTTTTT. Its translation: CATSDRAGTVREAGELFF. This chain joins TRBV24-1 and TRBJ2-2, with 7 bases identical to TRBD2. CDR3 length: 18 amino acids. Trimming at V came to 4 bases and at J to 6 bases, leaving 16 bases not matched to a gene. CDR1 is KGHDR, CDR2 SFDVKD, per germline.